This is a list of T cell receptor beta chains from one sample in a study of blood T cell repertoires in COVID-19. The repertoire was sequenced with immunoSEQ multiplex PCR; TCRdb's copy has only in-frame clones and lacks some. The data hold a few hundred thousand clones, with about 89% observed a single time. Sequences were obtained from peripheral blood. The receptors here all came from a man in his forties who had recovered from COVID-19. CDR3s include the opening cysteine and the closing phenylalanine or tryptophan. A D gene is named only where the DNA matches it firmly. Clone size is not always given. Where it is, it says once, few, many or a class for expanded clones.

d_call clone_size j_call v_call cdr3_nt cdr3_aa
- - TRBJ1-2 TRBV6-5 TGTGCCAGCAGTTACTCTAGCAGGGGCGGGGGTCTTGGCTACACCTTC CASSYSSRGGGLGYTF
TRBD2 - TRBJ2-1 TRBV29-1 TGCAGCGTTTATGGGACTAGTGGGGATGAGCAGTTCTTC CSVYGTSGDEQFF
TRBD2 - TRBJ2-7 TRBV19 TGTGGGAGCGGGAGGCAAACCTACGAGCAGTACTTC CGSGRQTYEQYF
TRBD1 once TRBJ2-7 TRBV6-5 TGTGCCAGCGTACAGGGGGTCGTCGAGCAGTACTTC CASVQGVVEQYF
TRBD1 - TRBJ2-6 TRBV3-1/TRBV3-2 TGTGCCAGCAGCCAAGATCATCAGGGGGCGCAACCTGGGGCCAACGTCCTGACTTTC CASSQDHQGAQPGANVLTF
TRBD2 few TRBJ2-7 TRBV5-1 TGCGCCAGCAGCTTGGGGGCTAGCGGGATTTACGAGCAGTACTTC CASSLGASGIYEQYF
TRBD1 - TRBJ1-3 TRBV7-9 TGTGCCAGCAGCCCAGGGGGTTACACCATATATTTT CASSPGGYTIYF
- - TRBJ2-3 TRBV15 TGTGCCACCAGCAGGACAACGGAGGCTACAGATACGCAGTATTTT CATSRTTEATDTQYF
- few TRBJ2-1 TRBV3-1/TRBV3-2 TGTGCCAGCAGCCTTAGCGTCAATGAGCAGTTCTTC CASSLSVNEQFF
TRBD1 - TRBJ1-5 TRBV12-5 TGTGCTAGTGGGCGGAACCGACAGGGGACCCTGAATCAGCCCCAGCATTTT CASGRNRQGTLNQPQHF
- - TRBJ2-4 TRBV6-5 TGTGCCAGCACGCTGGGCGCTACAGCCAAAAACATTCAGTACTTC CASTLGATAKNIQYF
TRBD1 - TRBJ1-2 TRBV6-5 TGTGCCAGCAGCTCGGGGACAGGGAGCTATGGCTACACCTTC CASSSGTGSYGYTF
- - TRBJ2-1 TRBV19 TGTGCCAGTAGTATCTTGGTGATTCGGGAGTGGCATGAGCAGTTCTTC CASSILVIREWHEQFF
- - TRBJ2-3 TRBV5-1 TGCGCCAGCAGCCCATCTCGCGCGCGCACAGATACGCAGTATTTT CASSPSRARTDTQYF
TRBD2 - TRBJ2-1 TRBV9 TGTGCCAGCCAGACTAGCGGGGATTACAATGAGCAGTTCTTC CASQTSGDYNEQFF
- - TRBJ2-1 TRBV27 TGTGCCAGCAGTCTACCCATGGGGCCCATGAATGAGCAGTTCTTC CASSLPMGPMNEQFF